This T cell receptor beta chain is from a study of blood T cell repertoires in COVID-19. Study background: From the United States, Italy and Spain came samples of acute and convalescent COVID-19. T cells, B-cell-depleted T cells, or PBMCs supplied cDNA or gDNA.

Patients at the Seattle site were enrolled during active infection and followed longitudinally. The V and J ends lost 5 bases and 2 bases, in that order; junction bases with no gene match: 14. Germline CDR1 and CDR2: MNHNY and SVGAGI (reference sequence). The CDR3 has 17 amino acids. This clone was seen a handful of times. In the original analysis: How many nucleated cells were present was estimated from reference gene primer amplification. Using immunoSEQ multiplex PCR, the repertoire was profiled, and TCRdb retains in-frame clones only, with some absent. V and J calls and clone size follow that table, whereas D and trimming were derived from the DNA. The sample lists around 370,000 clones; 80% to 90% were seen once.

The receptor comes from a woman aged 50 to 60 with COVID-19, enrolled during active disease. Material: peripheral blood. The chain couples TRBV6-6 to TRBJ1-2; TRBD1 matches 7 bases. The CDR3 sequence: CASSPGLGTDINYGYTF. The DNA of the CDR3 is TGTGCCAGCAGTCCGGGGTTAGGGACAGATATCAACTATGGCTACACCTTC.